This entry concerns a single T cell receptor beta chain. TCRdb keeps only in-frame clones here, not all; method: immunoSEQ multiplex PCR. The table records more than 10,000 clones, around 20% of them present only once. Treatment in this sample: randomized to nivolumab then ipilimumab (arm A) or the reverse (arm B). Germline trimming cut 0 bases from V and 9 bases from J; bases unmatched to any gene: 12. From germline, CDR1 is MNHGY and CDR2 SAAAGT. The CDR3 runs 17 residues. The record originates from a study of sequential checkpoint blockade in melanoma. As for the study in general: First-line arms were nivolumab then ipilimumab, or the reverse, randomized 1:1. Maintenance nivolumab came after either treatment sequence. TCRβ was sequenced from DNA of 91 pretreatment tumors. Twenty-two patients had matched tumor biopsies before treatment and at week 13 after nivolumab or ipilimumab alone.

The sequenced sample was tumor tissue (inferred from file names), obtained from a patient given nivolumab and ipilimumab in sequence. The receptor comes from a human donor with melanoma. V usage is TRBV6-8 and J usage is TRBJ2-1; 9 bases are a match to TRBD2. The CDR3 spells CASSYSNGRGGRSEQFF. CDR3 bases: TGTGCCAGCAGTTACTCGAATGGGCGGGGGGGCCGAAGTGAGCAGTTCTTC.